The source of this T cell receptor (beta chain) is a study of vaccination and CD4 T cells after COVID-19 (dated by TCRdb to the early 2020s). Concerning the study at large: Every convalescent patient had a positive nasal swab PCR test for SARS-CoV-2, with mild disease in 9 or 10 patients and severe disease in one. Each participant got two doses of either the Pfizer-BioNTech BNT162b2 vaccine (n=8) or the Moderna mRNA-1273 vaccine (n=2). As controls, cultures received a CEFX viral epitope pool (the positive control), an HIV-1 Nef peptide pool (the negative control), or no peptide at all. Culture stimuli were overlapping spike peptide pools from SARS-CoV-2 and from the common cold coronaviruses HCoV-NL63, HCoV-OC43 and HCoV-229E. In the convalescent cohort there were six males and four females, among whom were two Hispanic individuals, seven Caucasians, two Asians and one multiracial person. Post-COVID blood samples were collected from convalescent patients a median of around 96 days after diagnosis, with a range of about 30 to 170 days. Post-vaccine blood samples were collected a median of approximately 77 days after the second vaccine dose, ranging from roughly 13 to 250 days. In 10 COVID-19 convalescent patients and a handful of infection-naive healthy vaccine recipients, researchers compared the spike-specific CD4+ TCR repertoire from before mRNA vaccination with the repertoire from after. The investigation overall reported the following: The study included relatively few convalescent patients and did not analyze early timepoints after natural infection. In convalescent patients, a median roughly 85% of post-vaccine SARS-CoV-2-reactive clones were detected only after vaccination, and vaccine-specific priming was suggested by this finding. The median number of SARS-CoV-2-reactive clonotypes rose from under 25 after infection to 30 to 45 after vaccination, but the change was not significant. Of the vaccine-specific clones found in convalescent patients, nearly all (304 of 307) were mono-reactive for SARS-CoV-2 spike instead of being cross-reactive with common cold coronaviruses.

On this clonotype: Its cognate antigen has yet to be identified. There are no base qualities to consult, and no much larger clone falls within one base.

Preparation of the library involved PCR. DNA from cultured CD4+ T cells was subjected to TCR sequencing with the Oncomine TCR Beta short-read assay at the Johns Hopkins FTIC core. The QIAamp micro DNA kit was used to extract genomic DNA from the cultured CD4+ T cells. The Oncomine TCR Beta libraries from cultured CD4+ T cells were pooled using unique dual indexes and then sequenced on an Illumina iSeq 100. Turning to the authors' computational methods: Non-productive sequences were filtered out, and CDR3s that did not start with C, did not end with F or W, or were shorter than 7 amino acids were discarded. The MANAFEST web application was used to identify antigen-specific clonotypes by comparing peptide-stimulated wells against reference wells and other culture wells. For a clone to be called positive, the clone needed an FDR below 0.05, an odds ratio above 5, and a productive frequency above 0.1% in at least two of three replicate wells. Clonotypes that were significantly expanded in both SARS-CoV-2 spike wells and at least one common cold coronavirus spike condition were defined as cross-reactive. Using R version 3.6.1, CDR3 homology was evaluated through Levenshtein distances (stringdist) along with unrooted phylogenetic trees (ape). Using fastp trimming at Q25 and MiXCR clonotype assembly, TCRdb reanalyzed the public sequencing data and kept in-frame beta chains. Every distinct CDR3 protein forms one entry, paired with its most common genes and DNA. TCRdb assigned the V and J calls; the authors' analysis was not used. Recorded for this sample are roughly 12,000 distinct CDR3 sequences; around half of them occurred a single time. 28% of the sample comes from the top ten.

As encoded in the germline V gene, CDR1 is MDHEN while CDR2 is SYDVKM. V and J are trimmed by 5 bases and 9 bases, and the gene matches miss 3 bases of the junction. Reading from cysteine to phenylalanine, the CDR3 counts 13 amino acids. Only CDR3 DNA is held: 39 bases, read in frame from base 1. Sample treatment or condition, as interpreted from the label and publication: roughly ten-day PBMC culture with coronavirus spike peptide pools or control peptides (ViraFEST assay). To expand antigen-specific T cells with peptide pools and then pick out the expanded clonotypes through TCR sequencing, the study relied on the ViraFEST assay. The convalescent patients' positive SARS-CoV-2 PCR tests fell between March and December 2020, which was before the Alpha, Beta and Delta variants emerged in the United States. Roughly 2 million PBMCs per well were cultured in IMDM with 5% human AB serum and approximately 9.1 IU/ml IL-2, plus 10 ug/ml peptide pools. Half of the culture medium was replaced with fresh IL-2-containing medium on days 3 and 7. CD4+ T cells were isolated after around ten days of culture through negative selection using the EasySep CD4+ T cell isolation kit. Ficoll-Paque Plus gradient centrifugation was used to isolate PBMCs from whole blood, and the isolated PBMCs were then either used fresh or cryopreserved at -140C. Triplicate wells were generally used for each culture condition.

The source is a human donor who had recovered from COVID-19. Sequences were obtained from CD4+ T cells from blood, cultured in vitro. The chain employs TRBV28 and TRBJ1-6, and 8 junction bases match TRBD1. The bases are TGTGCCAGCAGTCTTCAGGGGGCTTCACCCCTCCACTTT. Translated, it gives CASSLQGASPLHF. Joined to the reference TRBV28 and TRBJ1-6 proteins, this CDR3 gives the full variable domain: DVKVTQSSRYLVKRTGEKVFLECVQDMDHENMFWYRQDPGLGLRLIYFSYDVKMKEKGDIPEGYSVSREKKERFSLILESASTNQTSMYLCASSLQGASPLHFGNGTRLTVT.